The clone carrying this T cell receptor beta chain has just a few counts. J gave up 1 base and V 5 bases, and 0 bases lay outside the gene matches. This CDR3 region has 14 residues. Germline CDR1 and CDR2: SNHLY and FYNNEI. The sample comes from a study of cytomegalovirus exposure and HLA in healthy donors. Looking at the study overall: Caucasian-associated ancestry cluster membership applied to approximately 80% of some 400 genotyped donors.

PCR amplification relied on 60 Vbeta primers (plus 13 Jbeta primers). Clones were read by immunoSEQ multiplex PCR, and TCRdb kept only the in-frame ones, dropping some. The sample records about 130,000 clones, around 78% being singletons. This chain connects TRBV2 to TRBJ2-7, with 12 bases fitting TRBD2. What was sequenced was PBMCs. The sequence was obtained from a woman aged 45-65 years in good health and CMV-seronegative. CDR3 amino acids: CASSTSGGSYEQYF. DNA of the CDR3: TGTGCCAGCAGTACTAGCGGGGGGTCCTACGAGCAGTACTTC. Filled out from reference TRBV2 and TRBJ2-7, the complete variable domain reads EPEVTQTPSHQVTQMGQEVILRCVPISNHLYFYWYRQILGQKVEFLVSFYNNEISEKSEIFDDQFSVERPDGSNFTLKIRSTKLEDSAMYFCASSTSGGSYEQYFGPGTRLTVT.